A single sample gave rise to the 12 T cell receptor beta chains below, sequenced in a study of blood T cell repertoires in COVID-19. Sequenced by immunoSEQ multiplex PCR; TCRdb stores in-frame clones only, minus some. Counted here are about 150,000 clones, 65% to 90% occurring once; the ten biggest clones make up 8% to 9.5%. The sample comprised peripheral blood. The receptors were sampled from a woman aged 60-75 years with active or convalescent COVID-19.

The chain combines TRBV4-1 with TRBJ1-5, with 9 bases fitting TRBD1. V was pared by 2 bases and J by 5 bases, with 4 bases of the junction left unmatched. Germline V CDR1 and CDR2: MGHRA, YSYEKL. This CDR3 has 15 residues. DNA for the CDR3: TGCGCCAGCAGCCAATCCGACAGGGGGTATCAGCCCCAGCATTTT. It translates to CASSQSDRGYQPQHF.

CDR3 residues: CATSIEAGVWQPQHF. The CDR3 DNA is TGTGCCACCAGCATAGAGGCGGGGGTCTGGCAGCCCCAGCATTTT. This chain joins TRBV15 and TRBJ1-5, with D perhaps matching TRBD1 (5 bases). Trimming removed 4 bases from V and 7 bases from J, with 17 bases in between. This CDR3 is built from 15 residues. Germline CDR1 LNHNV, CDR2 YYDKDF (reference sequence).

The CDR3: CASSTLAGDYNEQFF. DNA of the CDR3: TGTGCCAGCAGCACCCTAGCGGGGGATTACAATGAGCAGTTCTTC. The gene calls are TRBV5-8 and TRBJ2-1; 10 nucleotides match TRBD2. CDR3 length equals 15 residues. Per the germline V gene, CDR1 is SGHTS and CDR2 is YDEGEE. Trimming cost V 4 bases and J 4 bases; bases outside gene matches: 5.

On this clone: A read error may be the cause here, since a much bigger clone is one base away. The same CDR3 is also encoded by other DNA sequences in this sample. This chain links TRBV7-2 with TRBJ2-7; no clear D. The CDR3 length is 12 residues. Deletions cut 5 bases from V and 0 bases from J, with 5 bases between. The germline V gene encodes CDR1 SGHTA and CDR2 FQGNSA. In DNA form, the CDR3 reads TGTGCCAGCAGCCCTAACTCCTACGAGCAGTACTTC. Its protein is CASSPNSYEQYF.

This chain uses TRBV7-7 with TRBJ2-2, with D possibly matching TRBD2 (5 bases). Looked up from germline, CDR1 is SSHAT and CDR2 is FNYEAQ (reference sequence). Trimming took off 4 bases at V and 2 bases at J, with 8 bases between the two ends. The CDR3 sequence is 14 residues long. The CDR3 loop is CASSSGFNTGELFF. In DNA form, the CDR3 reads TGTGCCAGCAGCTCGGGATTTAACACCGGGGAGCTGTTTTTT. Filled out from reference TRBV7-7 and TRBJ2-2, the complete variable domain reads GAGVSQSPRYKVTKRGQDVTLRCDPISSHATLYWYQQALGQGPEFLTYFNYEAQPDKSGLPSDRFSAERPEGSISTLTIQRTEQRDSAMYRCASSSGFNTGELFFGEGSRLTVL.

The gene calls are TRBV5-1 and TRBJ2-7; TRBD2 matches 9 bases. The trim removed 4 bases at V and 4 bases at J, leaving 6 bases unmatched. Looked up from germline, CDR1 is SGHRS and CDR2 is YFSETQ. The CDR3 runs 14 residues. The CDR3 sequence is CASSSGGRGYEQYF. The CDR3 DNA reads TGCGCCAGCAGCAGCGGGGGGCGAGGATACGAGCAGTACTTC.

This chain uses TRBV28 with TRBJ1-4; a weak D match, TRBD1 (6 bases). Trimming took 5 bases from V and 8 from J, leaving 18 bases between them. Germline-derived CDR1 and CDR2 are MDHEN and SYDVKM. The CDR3 extends over 15 amino acids. This CDR3 is CASSPTGGAGEKLFF. CDR3 in DNA: TGTGCCAGCAGTCCAACGGGGGGGGCTGGGGAAAAACTGTTTTTT.

The gene calls are TRBV5-1 and TRBJ2-1; 12 bases match TRBD2. The trim removed 4 bases at V and 7 bases at J, leaving 6 bases unmatched. The germline V gene has CDR1 SGHRS and CDR2 YFSETQ. This CDR3 is built from 15 residues. The CDR3 loop is CASSRTSGTVNEQFF. The CDR3 region has the DNA TGCGCCAGCAGCCGGACTAGCGGGACAGTTAATGAGCAGTTCTTC.

The chain carries TRBV19 and TRBJ1-1, with TRBD1 matching over 9 bases. CDR3 length: 14 residues. Germline V gene lookup returns CDR1 LNHDA and CDR2 SQIVND (reference sequence). Trimming cost V 0 bases and J 10 bases; bases outside gene matches: 6. The CDR3 spells CASSIDRDRVSAFF. Here the CDR3 DNA reads TGTGCCAGTAGTATAGATAGGGACAGGGTATCAGCTTTCTTT.

V usage is TRBV2 and J usage is TRBJ2-7; D possibly corresponds to TRBD2 (6 bases). The CDR3 sequence is 13 residues long. V lost 10 bases and J lost 4, with 17 bases in between. Germline assignment: CDR1 SNHLY and CDR2 FYNNEI. CDR3 sequence (DNA): TGTGCCATACAAGGCGGGGAGAGGTACGAGCAGTACGTC. This encodes CAIQGGERYEQYV.

The rearrangement uses TRBV19 and TRBJ1-5; 7 bases fit TRBD1. Germline trimming cut 6 bases from V and 2 bases from J; bases unmatched to any gene: 10. Germline V CDR1 and CDR2: LNHDA, SQIVND (reference sequence). The CDR3 covers 16 residues. The CDR3 nucleotides read TGTGCCAGTAGGTACACAGGGGAGTGGGGCAATCAGCCCCAGCATTTT. It is translated as CASRYTGEWGNQPQHF.

The V call is TRBV7-9, the J call TRBJ1-5; TRBD1 agrees at 9 bases. Germline loops: CDR1 SEHNR, CDR2 FQNEAQ (reference sequence). Trimming at V came to 5 bases and at J to 3 bases, leaving 8 bases not matched to a gene. The CDR3 is 16 amino acids. For the CDR3, the DNA is TGTGCCAGCAGCCTCGGACAGGGGTGGGACAATCAGCCCCAGCATTTT. Residues: CASSLGQGWDNQPQHF.